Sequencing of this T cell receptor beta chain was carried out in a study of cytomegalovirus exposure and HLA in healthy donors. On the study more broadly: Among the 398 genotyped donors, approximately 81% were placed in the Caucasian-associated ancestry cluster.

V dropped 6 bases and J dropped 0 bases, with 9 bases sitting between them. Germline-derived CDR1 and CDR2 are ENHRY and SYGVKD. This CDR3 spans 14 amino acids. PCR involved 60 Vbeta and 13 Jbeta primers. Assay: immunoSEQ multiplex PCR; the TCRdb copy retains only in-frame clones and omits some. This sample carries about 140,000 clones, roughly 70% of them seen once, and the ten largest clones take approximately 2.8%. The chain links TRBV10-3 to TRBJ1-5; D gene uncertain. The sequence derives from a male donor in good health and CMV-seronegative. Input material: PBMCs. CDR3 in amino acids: CAISAEYSNQPQHF. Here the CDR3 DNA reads TGTGCCATCAGCGCGGAGTATAGCAATCAGCCCCAGCATTTT.